This T cell receptor beta chain was sequenced in a study of T cell responses to AZD1222 COVID-19 vaccine. Study observations and caveats: Dominant at 160-218 and 743-854, vaccine-associated CD4 TCRs also spanned spike. Most donors were white British, females outnumbered males, and clonal diversity was possibly underestimated. Just a handful of AZD1222 recipients tested seropositive at baseline. Unmutated variant regions reportedly attract nearly half of all spike-specific TCRs.

V was clipped by 5 bases and J by 3 bases, with 16 bases between them. CDR1 SNHLY and CDR2 FYNNEI come from the germline V gene. The CDR3 has 15 residues. Generated by immunoSEQ multiplex PCR, the TCRdb table keeps only in-frame clones and is missing some. This sample has tens of thousands of clones, with about 82% found just once. Turning to this clone: Its antigen remains unknown.

V is TRBV2 and J is TRBJ1-2; D is undetermined. This clonotype originated in an adult in good health. The sample consisted of peripheral blood, taken on day 0 of AZD1222 vaccination. Here the CDR3 reads CASSSQNGNYYGYTF. CDR3 bases: TGTGCCAGCAGTTCACAAAACGGGAACTACTATGGCTACACCTTC.